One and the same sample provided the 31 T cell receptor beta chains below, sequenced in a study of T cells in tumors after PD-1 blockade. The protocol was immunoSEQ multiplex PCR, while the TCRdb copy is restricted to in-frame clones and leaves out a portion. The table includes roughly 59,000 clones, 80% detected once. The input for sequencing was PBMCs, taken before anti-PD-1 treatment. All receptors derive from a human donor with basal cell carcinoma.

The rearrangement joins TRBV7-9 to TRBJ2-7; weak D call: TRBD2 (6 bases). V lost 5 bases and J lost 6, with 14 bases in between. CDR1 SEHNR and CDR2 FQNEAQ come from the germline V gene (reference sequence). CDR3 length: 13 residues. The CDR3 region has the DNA TGTGCCAGCAGCCAAATTCAGGGAGGCGAGCAGTACTTC. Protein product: CASSQIQGGEQYF.

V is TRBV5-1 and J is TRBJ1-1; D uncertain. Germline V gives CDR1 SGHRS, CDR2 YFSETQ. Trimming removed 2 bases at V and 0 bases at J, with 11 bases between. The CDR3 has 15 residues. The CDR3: CASSLAQTMNTEAFF. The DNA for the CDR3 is TGCGCCAGCAGCTTAGCTCAGACCATGAACACTGAAGCTTTCTTT. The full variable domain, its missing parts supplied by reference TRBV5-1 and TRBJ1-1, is KAGVTQTPRYLIKTRGQQVTLSCSPISGHRSVSWYQQTPGQGLQFLFEYFSETQRNKGNFPGRFSGRQFSNSRSEMNVSTLELGDSALYLCASSLAQTMNTEAFFGQGTRLTVV.

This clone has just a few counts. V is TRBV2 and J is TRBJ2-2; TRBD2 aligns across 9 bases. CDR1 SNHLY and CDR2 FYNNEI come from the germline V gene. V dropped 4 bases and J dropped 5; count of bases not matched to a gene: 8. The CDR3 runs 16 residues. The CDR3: CASSAAGGTLTGELFF. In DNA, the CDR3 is TGTGCCAGCAGTGCCGCGGGGGGGACACTGACCGGGGAGCTGTTTTTT.

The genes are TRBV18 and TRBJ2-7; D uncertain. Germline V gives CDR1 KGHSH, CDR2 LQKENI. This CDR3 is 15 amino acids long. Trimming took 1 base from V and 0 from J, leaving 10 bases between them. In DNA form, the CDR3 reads TGTGCCAGCTCACCACGAGACTCCTACTCCTACGAGCAGTACTTC. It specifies CASSPRDSYSYEQYF.

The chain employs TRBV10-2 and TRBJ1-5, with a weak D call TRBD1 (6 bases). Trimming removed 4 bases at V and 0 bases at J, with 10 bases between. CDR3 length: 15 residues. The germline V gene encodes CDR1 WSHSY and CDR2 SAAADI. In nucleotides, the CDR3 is TGCGCCAGCAGTGTAGGGGGGAATAGCAATCAGCCCCAGCATTTT. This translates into CASSVGGNSNQPQHF.

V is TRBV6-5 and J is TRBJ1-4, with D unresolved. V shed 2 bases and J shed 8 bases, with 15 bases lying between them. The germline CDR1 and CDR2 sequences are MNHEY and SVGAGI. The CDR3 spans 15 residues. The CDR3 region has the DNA TGTGCCAGCAGTTACGGACTCTCCCCGGGGGAAAAACTGTTTTTT. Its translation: CASSYGLSPGEKLFF.

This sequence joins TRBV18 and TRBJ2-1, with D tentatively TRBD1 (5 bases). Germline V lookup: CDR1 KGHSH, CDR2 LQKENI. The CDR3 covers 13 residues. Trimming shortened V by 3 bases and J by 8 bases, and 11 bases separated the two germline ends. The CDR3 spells CASSPSTGDEQFF. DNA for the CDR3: TGTGCCAGCTCACCGTCTACAGGCGATGAGCAGTTCTTC.

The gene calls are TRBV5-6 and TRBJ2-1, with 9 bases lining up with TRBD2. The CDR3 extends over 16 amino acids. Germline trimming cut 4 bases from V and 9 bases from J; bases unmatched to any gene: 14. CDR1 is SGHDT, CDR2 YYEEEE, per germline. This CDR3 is CASSLWAGGLYREQFF. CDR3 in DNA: TGTGCCAGCAGCCTTTGGGCGGGGGGGTTATATCGTGAGCAGTTCTTC.

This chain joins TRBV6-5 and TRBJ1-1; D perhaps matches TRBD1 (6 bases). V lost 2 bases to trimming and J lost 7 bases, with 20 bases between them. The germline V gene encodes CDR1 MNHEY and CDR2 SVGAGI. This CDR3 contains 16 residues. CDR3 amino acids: CASSYRVVAGVGEAFF. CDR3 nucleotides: TGTGCCAGCAGTTACAGAGTCGTGGCAGGGGTGGGTGAAGCTTTCTTT.

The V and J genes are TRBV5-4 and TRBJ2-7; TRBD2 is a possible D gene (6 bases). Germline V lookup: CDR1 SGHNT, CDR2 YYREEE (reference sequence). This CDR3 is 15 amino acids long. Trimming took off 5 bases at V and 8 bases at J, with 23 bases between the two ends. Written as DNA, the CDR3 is TGTGCCAGCAGTTCTCCGGGAGAGCTCGAGACCCAGCAGTACTTC. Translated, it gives CASSSPGELETQQYF.

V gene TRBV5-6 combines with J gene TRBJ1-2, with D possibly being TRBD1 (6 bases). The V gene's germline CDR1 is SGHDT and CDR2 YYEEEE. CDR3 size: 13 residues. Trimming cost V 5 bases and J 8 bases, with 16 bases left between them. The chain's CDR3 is CASRLWGAQGYTF. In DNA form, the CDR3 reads TGTGCCAGCAGGCTTTGGGGGGCACAGGGCTACACCTTC.

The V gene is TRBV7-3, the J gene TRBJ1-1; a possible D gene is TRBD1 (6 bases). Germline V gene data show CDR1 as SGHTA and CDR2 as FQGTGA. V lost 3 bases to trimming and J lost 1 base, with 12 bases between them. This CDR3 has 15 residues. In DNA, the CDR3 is TGTGCCAGCAGCTTCTCCGGGACACAGAACACTGAAGCTTTCTTT. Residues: CASSFSGTQNTEAFF.

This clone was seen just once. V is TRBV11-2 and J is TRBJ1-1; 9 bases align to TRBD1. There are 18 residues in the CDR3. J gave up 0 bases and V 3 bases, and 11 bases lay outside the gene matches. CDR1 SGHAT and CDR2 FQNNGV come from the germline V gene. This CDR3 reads CASSFLTGGGSMNTEAFF. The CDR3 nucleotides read TGTGCCAGCAGCTTTCTTACAGGGGGCGGTAGCATGAACACTGAAGCTTTCTTT.

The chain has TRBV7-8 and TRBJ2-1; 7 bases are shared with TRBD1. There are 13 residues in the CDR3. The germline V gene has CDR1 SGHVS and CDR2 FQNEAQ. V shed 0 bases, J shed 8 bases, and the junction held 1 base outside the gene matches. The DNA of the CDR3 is TGTGCCAGCAGCTTAGCAGGGGGCCATGAGCAGTTCTTC. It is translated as CASSLAGGHEQFF. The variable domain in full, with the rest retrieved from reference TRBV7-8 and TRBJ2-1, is GAGVSQSPRYKVAKRGQDVALRCDPISGHVSLFWYQQALGQGPEFLTYFQNEAQLDKSGLPSDRFFAERPEGSVSTLKIQRTQQEDSAVYLCASSLAGGHEQFFGPGTRLTVL.

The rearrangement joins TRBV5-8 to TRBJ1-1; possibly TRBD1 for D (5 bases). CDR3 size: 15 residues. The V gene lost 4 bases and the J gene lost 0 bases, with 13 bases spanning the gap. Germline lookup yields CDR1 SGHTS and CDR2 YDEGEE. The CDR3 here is CASSRPRGMNTEAFF. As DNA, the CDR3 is TGTGCCAGCAGCCGGCCGCGGGGGATGAACACTGAAGCTTTCTTT.

The CDR3 coding sequence is TGTGCCAGCAGTACCACGACAGGGTATGGCTACACCTTC. Protein sequence: CASSTTTGYGYTF. This chain connects TRBV6-5 to TRBJ1-2, with 7 bases fitting TRBD1. Germline V gene lookup returns CDR1 MNHEY and CDR2 SVGAGI. This CDR3 is 13 amino acids long. With V trimmed by 5 bases and J by 5 bases, 5 bases remained unmatched.

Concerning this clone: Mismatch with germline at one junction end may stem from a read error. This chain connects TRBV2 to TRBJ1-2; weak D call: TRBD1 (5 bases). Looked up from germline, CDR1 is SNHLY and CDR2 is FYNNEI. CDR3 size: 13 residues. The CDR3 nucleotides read TGTGCCAGCAGTCAAGCAGGGAACAAGGGCTACACCTTC. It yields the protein CASSQAGNKGYTF.

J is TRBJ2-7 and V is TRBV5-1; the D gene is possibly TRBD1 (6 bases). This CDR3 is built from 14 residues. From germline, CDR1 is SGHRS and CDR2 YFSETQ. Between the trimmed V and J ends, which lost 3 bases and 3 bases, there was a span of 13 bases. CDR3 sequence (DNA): TGCGCCAGCAGCTCTGGACAGACTTTCTACGAGCAGTACTTC. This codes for CASSSGQTFYEQYF. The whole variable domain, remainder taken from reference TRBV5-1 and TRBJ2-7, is KAGVTQTPRYLIKTRGQQVTLSCSPISGHRSVSWYQQTPGQGLQFLFEYFSETQRNKGNFPGRFSGRQFSNSRSEMNVSTLELGDSALYLCASSSGQTFYEQYFGPGTRLTVT.

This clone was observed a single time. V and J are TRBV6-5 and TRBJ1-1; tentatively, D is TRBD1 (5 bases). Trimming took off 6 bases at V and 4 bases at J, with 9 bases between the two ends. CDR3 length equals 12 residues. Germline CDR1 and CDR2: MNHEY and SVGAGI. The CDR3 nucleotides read TGTGCCAGCAGGTCCGGGACCACTGAAGCTTTCTTT. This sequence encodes CASRSGTTEAFF.

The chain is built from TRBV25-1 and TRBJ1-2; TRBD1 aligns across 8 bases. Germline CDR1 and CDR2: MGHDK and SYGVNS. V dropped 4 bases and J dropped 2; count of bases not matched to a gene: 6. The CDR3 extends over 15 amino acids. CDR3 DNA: TGTGCCAGCAGTGGGACAGGGAATCGGAACTATGGCTACACCTTC. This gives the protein CASSGTGNRNYGYTF.

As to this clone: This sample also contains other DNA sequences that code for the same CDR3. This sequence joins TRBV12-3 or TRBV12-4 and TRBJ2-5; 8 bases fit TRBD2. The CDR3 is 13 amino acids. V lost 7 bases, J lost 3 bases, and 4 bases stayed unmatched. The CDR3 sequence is CASTLGLEETQYF. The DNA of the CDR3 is TGTGCCAGCACCTTGGGACTAGAAGAGACCCAGTACTTC.

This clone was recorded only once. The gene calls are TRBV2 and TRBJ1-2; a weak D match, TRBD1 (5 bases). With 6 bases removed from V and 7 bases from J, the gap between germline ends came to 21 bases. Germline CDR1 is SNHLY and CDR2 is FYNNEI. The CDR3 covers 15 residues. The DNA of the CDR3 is TGTGCCAGCAGGGACTACAGGCTCCCTTATCGTGGCTACACCTTC. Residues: CASRDYRLPYRGYTF.

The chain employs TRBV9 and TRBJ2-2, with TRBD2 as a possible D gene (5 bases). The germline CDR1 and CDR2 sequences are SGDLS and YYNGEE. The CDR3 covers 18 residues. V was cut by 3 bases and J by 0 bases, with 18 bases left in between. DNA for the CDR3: TGTGCCAGCAGCGACCCTGGAGGTATGACTTCGAACACCGGGGAGCTGTTTTTT. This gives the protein CASSDPGGMTSNTGELFF.

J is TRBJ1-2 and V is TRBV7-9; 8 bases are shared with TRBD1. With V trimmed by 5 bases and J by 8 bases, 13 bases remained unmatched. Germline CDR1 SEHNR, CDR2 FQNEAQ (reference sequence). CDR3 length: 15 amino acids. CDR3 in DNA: TGTGCCAGCAGCGATGTGTCTGGACAGGGAGACGGCTACACCTTC. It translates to CASSDVSGQGDGYTF.

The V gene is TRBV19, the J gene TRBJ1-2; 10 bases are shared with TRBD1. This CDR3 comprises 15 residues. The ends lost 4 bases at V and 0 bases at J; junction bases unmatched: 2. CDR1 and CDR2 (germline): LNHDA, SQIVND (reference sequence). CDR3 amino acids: CASSTGQGSNYGYTF. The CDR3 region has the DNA TGTGCCAGTAGTACGGGACAGGGGTCTAACTATGGCTACACCTTC.

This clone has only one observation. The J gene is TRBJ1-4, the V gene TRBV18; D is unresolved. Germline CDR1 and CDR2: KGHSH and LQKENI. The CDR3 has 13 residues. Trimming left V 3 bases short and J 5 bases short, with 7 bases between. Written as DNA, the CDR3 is TGTGCCAGCTCACCCCTAAACAATGAAAAACTGTTTTTT. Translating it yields CASSPLNNEKLFF.

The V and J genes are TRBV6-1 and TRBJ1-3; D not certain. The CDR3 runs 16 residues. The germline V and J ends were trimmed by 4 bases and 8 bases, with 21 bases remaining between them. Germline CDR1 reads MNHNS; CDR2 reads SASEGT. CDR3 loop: CASSVVLEGGVHTIYF. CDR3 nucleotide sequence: TGTGCCAGCAGTGTGGTTTTGGAGGGTGGAGTACACACCATATATTTT.

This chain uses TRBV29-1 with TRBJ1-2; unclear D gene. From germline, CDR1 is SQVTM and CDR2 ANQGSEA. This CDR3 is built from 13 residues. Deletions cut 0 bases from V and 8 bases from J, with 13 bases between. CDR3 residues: CSVEDLSRGGYTF. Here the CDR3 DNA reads TGCAGCGTTGAAGATCTTAGTCGGGGAGGCTACACCTTC.

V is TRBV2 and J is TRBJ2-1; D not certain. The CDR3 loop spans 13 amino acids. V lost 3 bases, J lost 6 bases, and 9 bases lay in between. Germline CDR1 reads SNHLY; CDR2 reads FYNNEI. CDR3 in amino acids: CASSDFRTNEQFF. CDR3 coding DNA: TGTGCCAGCAGTGATTTCCGGACCAATGAGCAGTTCTTC.

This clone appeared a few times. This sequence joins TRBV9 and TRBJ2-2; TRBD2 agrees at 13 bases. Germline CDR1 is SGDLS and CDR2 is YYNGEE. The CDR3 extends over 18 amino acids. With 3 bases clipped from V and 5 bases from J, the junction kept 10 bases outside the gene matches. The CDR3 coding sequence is TGTGCCAGCAGCGCACGACTAGCGGGGGGTGGTGGAACCGGGGAGCTGTTTTTT. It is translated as CASSARLAGGGGTGELFF.

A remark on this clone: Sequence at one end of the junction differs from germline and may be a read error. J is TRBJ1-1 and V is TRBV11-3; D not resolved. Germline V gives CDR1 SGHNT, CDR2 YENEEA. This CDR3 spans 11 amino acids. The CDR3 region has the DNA TGTGCCAGCAGCTCCACTTCGTTTTCGATCTTT. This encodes CASSSTSFSIF.